Reported below is one T cell receptor (beta chain). As yet, its antigen is unknown. This CDR3 contains 15 residues. V was pared by 8 bases and J by 7 bases, with 12 bases of the junction left unmatched. CDR1 and CDR2 from the germline V gene are SGHVS and FNYEAQ. This sample is drawn from a study of T-cell reconstitution after alpha-beta-depleted transplantation in children. Study-wide points: Reportedly, only several hundred clones from non-depleted graft cells drove alpha-beta T-cell counts at about two months. At one year after transplant, newly produced T cells mostly accounted for T-cell counts and diversity.

TCRbeta library preparation incorporated unique molecular identifiers. TCRdb ran MiXCR on the PCR reads and lists one entry per CDR3 protein. The sample contains 700,000 to 950,000 distinct CDR3 sequences, approximately 15% of which appear only once. The clonotype comes from a male patient aged 10-17 years who had a stem cell transplant for acute lymphoblastic leukemia, so the T cells may come from the graft donor. The chain couples TRBV7-6 to TRBJ2-2; 8 bases are a match to TRBD1. The starting material was PBMCs, mostly from graft donor cells, obtained 360 days after TCRalphabeta/CD19-depleted stem cell transplant. The DNA of the CDR3 is TGTGCCAGCGCACAGGGGGATGGTCGGCACGGGGAGCTGTTTTTT. Protein sequence: CASAQGDGRHGELFF.